One and the same sample provided the 3 T cell receptor beta chains below, sequenced in a study of cytomegalovirus exposure and HLA in healthy donors. Use of 60 Vbeta and 13 Jbeta primers characterized the PCR. The method was immunoSEQ multiplex PCR; TCRdb's version includes in-frame clones alone and lacks a portion of them. This sample has around 120,000 clones, with roughly 80% found just once. The sequenced sample was PBMCs. All receptors derive from a woman aged 40 to 55 in good health and CMV-seropositive.

In DNA, the CDR3 is TGTGCCAGCAGCCAAGCCACAGGGATGGAGACCCAGTACTTC. Translation: CASSQATGMETQYF. This chain joins TRBV14 and TRBJ2-5, with D possibly TRBD1 on 6 matching bases. V dropped 1 base and J dropped 5 bases, with 11 bases sitting between them. Per the germline V gene, CDR1 is SGHDN and CDR2 is FVKESK. This CDR3 is built from 14 residues.

The CDR3: CASSLVLAGYNEQFF. The DNA of the CDR3 is TGTGCCAGCAGTTTAGTGCTAGCGGGTTACAATGAGCAGTTCTTC. This rearrangement joins TRBV27 to TRBJ2-1; 8 bases align to TRBD2. The J segment lost 4 bases and the V segment lost 2 bases, leaving 4 bases of the junction unmatched. This CDR3 has 15 amino acids. Germline CDR1 reads MNHEY; CDR2 reads SMNVEV (reference sequence).

A few counts support this clone. This chain links TRBV5-1 with TRBJ2-1; 14 bases align to TRBD2. From germline, CDR1 is SGHRS and CDR2 YFSETQ. This CDR3 is 16 amino acids long. The J segment lost 7 bases and the V segment lost 0 bases, leaving 3 bases of the junction unmatched. The CDR3 spells CASSLGGLAGGNEQFF. CDR3 sequence (DNA): TGCGCCAGCAGCTTGGGTGGACTAGCGGGAGGTAATGAGCAGTTCTTC.